The 4 T cell receptor beta chains listed next were all sequenced from one sample in a study of CD8 T cells in Susac syndrome. It was with random hexamers that about 0.45 to 1 ug RNA was reverse transcribed. TCRdb called the immunoSEQ multiplex PCR reads again in MiXCR, with one record for every CDR3 protein. The table has 120,000 or so distinct CDR3 sequences, about 93% seen once; the top ten hold about 0.19%. Sequencing was done on a sample of CD8+ T cells from PBMCs. The receptors originated from a human donor with Susac syndrome.

CDR3 region: CASRPRASSYNEQFF. The CDR3, as DNA: TGCGCCAGCCGACCAAGGGCAAGCTCCTACAATGAGCAGTTCTTC. The V and J genes are TRBV4-1 and TRBJ2-1, with D unresolved. V was pared by 8 bases and J by 0 bases, with 14 bases between. The CDR3 runs 15 residues. Germline V gene sequence: CDR1 MGHRA, CDR2 YSYEKL.

V is TRBV20-1 and J is TRBJ2-1, with 9 positions matching TRBD2. The CDR3 runs to 16 residues. Germline V gene lookup returns CDR1 DFQATT and CDR2 SNEGSKA (reference sequence). Trimming took 3 bases from V and 7 from J; bases not matched to a gene: 13. For the CDR3, the DNA is TGCAGTGCTAGGGCCGGGACTAGCCGACTGTCAAATGAGCAGTTCTTC. This encodes CSARAGTSRLSNEQFF.

V gene TRBV10-3 combines with J gene TRBJ2-3; 7 bases align to TRBD2. V lost 9 bases, J lost 5 bases, and 2 bases stayed unmatched. This CDR3 has 11 residues. The germline V gene encodes CDR1 ENHRY and CDR2 SYGVKD. CDR3 nucleotide sequence: TGTGCCATGGCTAGCGGAGATACGCAGTATTTT. Its protein product is CAMASGDTQYF.

CDR3 residues: CASSVGEDYNEQFF. The CDR3 DNA sequence: TGTGCCAGTAGTGTGGGGGAGGACTACAATGAGCAGTTCTTC. The chain links TRBV19 to TRBJ2-1, with D possibly matching TRBD2 (6 bases). The ends were cut back, 5 bases at V and 3 bases at J, with 11 bases in the middle. CDR1 LNHDA and CDR2 SQIVND come from the germline V gene (reference sequence). The CDR3 contains 14 residues.